This T cell receptor beta chain emerged from a study of T cell clones after liver transplantation (dated by TCRdb to the late 2010s). With regard to the full study: The samples were obtained from ITN030ST, a randomized trial that attempted immunosuppression withdrawal within 2 years after liver transplantation. Of the 8 liver transplant recipients making up the studied cohort, 3 were classified as tolerant and 5 as non-tolerant. Subjects received no induction therapy and standard immunosuppression until randomization at 12-24 months post-transplant. As an antigen-independent comparator for donor-reactive sequences, third party-reactive TCRbeta sequences were also identified from pre-transplant MLRs. Blood samples were taken pre-transplant, pre-randomization before withdrawal, and post-randomization after full withdrawal or failed withdrawal. After a pre-transplant mixed lymphocyte reaction, TCRbeta sequencing was used to pinpoint donor-reactive T cell clones, which were subsequently tracked in post-transplant blood. Tolerance was defined as complete immunosuppression withdrawal for at least one year with no rise in liver enzymes beyond twice the upper limit of normal. Of the eight recipients, a few were HCV-positive, while the remaining recipients had been transplanted for non-autoimmune, non-viral indications.

High-throughput TCRbeta CDR3 sequencing of frozen genomic DNA was performed by immunoSEQ, including PCR amplification, mapping, bias correction and internal controls. On the study's bioinformatics: Productive rearrangements were retained, and unique TCRbeta sequences were defined by the CDR3 nucleotide sequence together with the V and J gene. A sequence counted as donor-reactive only if the sequence showed at least 5-fold expansion in CFSE-low cells compared with unstimulated pre-transplant cells and had a frequency of at least 0.01%. To ensure at least 90% detection power, minimum frequency thresholds were set for each subject based on that subject's lowest-template unstimulated sample. Jensen-Shannon divergence between the top 1000 TCRbeta sequences post- versus pre-transplant served as the measure of repertoire turnover. Changes in detection of donor-reactive sequences were assessed with two-sided Fisher's exact tests. The source is immuneACCESS, and TCRdb retained only in-frame sequences with V and J called. Part of the clones is not carried over; for the studies checked, unresolved V genes explain less than half of this, and the remainder is unexplained. The DNA gave D and trimming, while V, J and clone size come from that table. In this sample the table shows roughly 62,000 clones, around three quarters of which occur a single time. The top ten clones comprise 2.8% of the sample.

Thawed unstimulated PBMCs were stained for CD3, CD4 and CD8 and FACS-sorted into CD3+CD4+ and CD3+CD8+ populations. All 8 studied subjects were randomized to withdrawal of immunosuppression. The Qiagen DNeasy Blood and Tissue Kit was used for isolation of genomic DNA. Points on this clone: The antigen it binds to is not known. Base qualities are not provided; no much larger clone lies one nucleotide away.

Cut back by 10 bases and 0 bases, the V and J ends lie 7 bases apart. The germline V gene supplies CDR1 MNHNS and CDR2 SASEGT. From the cysteine through the phenylalanine, the CDR3 covers 12 amino acids. Of all the DNA, just the CDR3 is kept, 36 bases in frame from base 1. Results the study describes overall, beyond this receptor: Without allograft tissue specimens, donor-reactive T cells may have migrated into the graft rather than being deleted. Donor-reactive sequences declined more than third party-reactive ones, suggesting partial antigen-specific deletion unrelated to withdrawal success. Because of small, heterogeneous patient numbers and non-standardized post-transplant time points, the conclusions were only preliminary. When repertoire turnover was accounted for, significantly reduced detection of donor-reactive sequences was found in 7 of 8 subjects for CD4 and in 8 of 8 subjects for CD8. A significant post-transplant decrease in circulating donor-reactive CD4 TCRbeta sequences was observed in 5 of 8 subjects, irrespective of tolerance or HCV status. Low numbers of available donor cells limited the measurable donor-reactive repertoire in two subjects.

This receptor was taken from a human patient who received a liver transplant. Following transplantation, part of the T cell population may be supplied by the graft donor rather than the patient. The sequenced sample was CD4+ T cells from blood, obtained at the approximately 15-month timepoint. The rearranged segments are TRBV6-1 and TRBJ1-3, with the identity of the D gene unclear. CDR3 protein: CATDFSGNTIYF. The sequence in DNA is TGTGCCACCGACTTCTCTGGAAACACCATATATTTT.